This TCR beta chain is drawn from a study of cytomegalovirus exposure and HLA in healthy donors. Looked up from germline, CDR1 is LNHNV and CDR2 is YYDKDF (reference sequence). V shed 0 bases and J shed 0 bases, with 12 bases lying between them. CDR3 length: 17 amino acids. On this clone itself: Its antigen is not identified.

Primers included in the PCR were 60 Vbeta and 13 Jbeta primers. This table comes from immunoSEQ multiplex PCR, and its TCRdb copy is limited to in-frame clones, with some not included. The data show about 110,000 clones, over 60% seen once. General observations from the study: Most of the CMV-associated TCR beta chains (in a later analysis) appeared to be HLA-restricted. Despite most TCR sequences being rare, some public TCRs occurred in many donors.

This receptor was identified in a woman aged 50 to 65 in good health and CMV-seropositive. This chain links TRBV15 with TRBJ1-3; D gene ambiguous. Sequencing was carried out using PBMCs. In DNA form, the CDR3 reads TGTGCCACCAGCAGAGATCGGGGAAGGTACTCTGGAAACACCATATATTTT. Translated: CATSRDRGRYSGNTIYF.